The clone carrying this TCR beta chain was observed at least ten times. Its antigen is not known. These data originate in a study of T cell repertoires in cytomegalovirus infection. Across the study: Matching HLA type and CMV infection were both indicated by public TCR beta signatures.

MiXCR, run by TCRdb on the reads, gives a single entry per CDR3 protein. The table lists around 310,000 distinct CDR3 sequences, roughly 15% of them singletons. The V end lost 0 bases, the J end lost 0 bases, and 12 bases lay between the germline ends. Germline V gives CDR1 LGHNA, CDR2 YSLEER. This CDR3 region has 17 residues. Study-level results: Based on cumulative public TCR beta family frequency, carriers of CMV plus the relevant HLA were identified. Clonotype analysis showed dominance of the ex vivo response by HLA-C-restricted CMV-specific TCR beta clonotypes.

This TCR came from a human donor in good health (CMV status not recorded). Some clones in this sample may be carry-over from other donors' samples. The sample consisted of PBMCs. The chain couples TRBV4-3 to TRBJ1-5; D gene unclear. The CDR3 DNA reads as TGCGCCAGCAGCCAAGACCCCATAGCGGTTAGCAATCAGCCCCAGCATTTT. Its translation: CASSQDPIAVSNQPQHF.